The 14 T cell receptor beta chains presented below share a single source sample, sequenced in a study of human T cells and chemical hapten exposure. TCRdb passed the RACE reads through MiXCR, listing each CDR3 protein once. The sample lists about 260,000 distinct CDR3 sequences, approximately 8.6% seen once, with over 2% in the top ten. Time point indicated: pre-sensitization, week 0. Treatment here: therapeutic diphenylcyclopropenone sensitization with weekly scalp DPC. This specimen was whole blood, taken in connection with sensitization to the hapten diphenylcyclopropenone (DPC). The receptors come from a woman between 40 and 50 years old with alopecia areata. Some clones in this sample may be carry-over from other donors' samples.

This clonotype was detected ten times or more. The chain has TRBV21-1 and TRBJ2-3; the table's D call, TRBD2, was not checked against the DNA. TRBV21-1 is a listed pseudogene. The CDR3 is made up of 18 amino acids. The CDR3 loop reads CASSNLAGASSGTDTQYF. As DNA, the CDR3 is TGTGCCAGCAGCAACCTAGCGGGAGCCTCCTCCGGCACAGATACGCAGTATTTT.

There are many counts of this clonotype. The J gene is TRBJ2-7, the V gene TRBV4-3, with D possibly matching TRBD2 (5 bases). Trimming took 5 bases from V and 6 from J, leaving 14 bases between them. Germline values: CDR1 LGHNA, CDR2 YSLEER. The length of the CDR3 is 13 residues. CDR3 protein: CASSLGLGSEQYF. CDR3 coding DNA: TGCGCCAGCAGCTTAGGACTGGGTTCCGAGCAGTACTTC.

This clonotype was counted at least ten times. This chain connects TRBV20-1 to TRBJ2-7; TRBD1 agrees at 7 bases. CDR1 is DFQATT, CDR2 SNEGSKA, per germline (reference sequence). The ends lost 6 bases at V and 4 bases at J; junction bases unmatched: 9. This CDR3 contains 13 residues. The CDR3 spells CSALTQQGYEQYF. CDR3 nucleotide sequence: TGCAGTGCCCTCACCCAACAGGGGTACGAGCAGTACTTC.

This clonotype occurred a few times. This rearrangement joins TRBV6-5 to TRBJ2-1; D perhaps matches TRBD1 (5 bases). Trimming took off 6 bases at V and 14 bases at J, with 20 bases between the two ends. Germline V gives CDR1 MNHEY, CDR2 SVGAGI. The CDR3 consists of 13 residues. CDR3 residues: CASRTPRPGHEFF. DNA for the CDR3: TGTGCCAGCAGAACCCCTCGTCCAGGACACGAGTTCTTC.

The gene calls are TRBV20-1 and TRBJ2-3, with D tentatively TRBD1 (6 bases). Germline V gene data show CDR1 as DFQATT and CDR2 as SNEGSKA (reference sequence). This CDR3 is built from 14 residues. The V and J ends lost 6 bases and 0 bases respectively, with 13 bases between them. Here the CDR3 DNA reads TGCAGTGCGGCCGGGACACTAAGCACAGATACGCAGTATTTT. Amino acids: CSAAGTLSTDTQYF.

A single count supports this clonotype. The chain links TRBV20-1 to TRBJ2-1, with TRBD2 matching 13 bases. The CDR3 spans 15 residues. Germline V CDR1 and CDR2: DFQATT, SNEGSKA (reference sequence). The V gene end was trimmed by 4 bases and the J gene end by 4 bases; junction bases not matched to a gene: 4. The CDR3 region is CSAKLLAGGYNEQFF. The CDR3 bases are TGCAGTGCTAAACTACTAGCGGGAGGGTACAATGAGCAGTTCTTC.

V is TRBV5-5 and J is TRBJ2-5; possible D gene TRBD1, 6 bases. The V end was cut by 1 base, the J end by 1 base, with 11 bases between. Germline lookup yields CDR1 SGHKS and CDR2 YYEKEE (reference sequence). CDR3 length: 15 amino acids. The CDR3 here is CASSLHRDPQETQYF. CDR3 bases: TGTGCCAGCAGCTTGCACAGGGATCCCCAAGAGACCCAGTACTTC.

This clonotype was seen repeatedly, ten times or more. The chain uses TRBV28 and TRBJ1-2; 7 bases map to TRBD1. The germline V gene encodes CDR1 MDHEN and CDR2 SYDVKM. The CDR3 sequence is 13 residues long. Trimming took 5 bases from V and 8 from J; bases not matched to a gene: 8. DNA for the CDR3: TGTGCCAGCAGTACCCGACAGGGTGGCGGCTACACCTTC. It translates to CASSTRQGGGYTF.

This chain links TRBV4-1 with TRBJ2-7; 15 bases fit TRBD2. Unmatched junction bases numbered 10, after V lost 4 bases and J lost 0 bases. CDR3 length equals 19 residues. Looked up from germline, CDR1 is MGHRA and CDR2 is YSYEKL. CDR3 in amino acids: CASSPLWTSGRGYSYEQYF. The CDR3 bases are TGCGCCAGCAGCCCCCTCTGGACTAGCGGGAGGGGTTACTCCTACGAGCAGTACTTC.

The rearrangement links TRBV5-1 to TRBJ2-5; 9 bases fit TRBD1. This CDR3 comprises 14 residues. J lost 2 bases, V lost 4 bases, and 3 bases had no gene match. Germline CDR1 reads SGHRS; CDR2 reads YFSETQ. The CDR3 loop is CASSVGQGQETQYF. The DNA for the CDR3 is TGCGCCAGCAGCGTCGGACAGGGGCAAGAGACCCAGTACTTC.

This clonotype was found a few times. The CDR3 spells CASSQVNGEGYNEQFF. In DNA, the CDR3 is TGTGCCAGCAGCCAAGTGAACGGAGAGGGGTACAATGAGCAGTTCTTC. The gene calls are TRBV4-2 and TRBJ2-1; either TRBD1 or TRBD2 may supply D (5 bases each). The CDR3 runs to 16 residues. V lost 1 base and J lost 4, with 14 bases in between. Germline lookup yields CDR1 LGHNA and CDR2 YNFKEQ.

The chain combines TRBV7-2 with TRBJ1-2; 10 bases are shared with TRBD1. Germline CDR1 reads SGHTA; CDR2 reads FQGNSA. V lost 4 bases to trimming and J lost 8 bases; unmatched junction nucleotides: 4. The CDR3 is 13 amino acids. This chain's CDR3 is CASSSDRGEGYTF. For the CDR3, the DNA is TGTGCCAGCAGCTCGGACAGGGGGGAGGGCTACACCTTC.

The chain is built from TRBV7-3 and TRBJ2-2, with a tentative D call TRBD1 (5 bases). This CDR3 region has 14 residues. CDR1 and CDR2 (germline): SGHTA, FQGTGA. The V end lost 5 bases, the J end lost 1 base, and 8 bases lay between the germline ends. The CDR3 protein is CASSPTVNTGELFF. CDR3 nucleotide sequence: TGTGCCAGCAGCCCGACAGTGAACACCGGGGAGCTGTTTTTT.

The rearrangement links TRBV2 to TRBJ2-1, with 15 nucleotides matching TRBD2. CDR3 length equals 18 residues. Germline assignment: CDR1 SNHLY and CDR2 FYNNEI. Trimming at V came to 7 bases and at J to 4 bases, leaving 11 bases not matched to a gene. The CDR3 reads CASIFGTSGRIGYNEQFF. DNA of the CDR3: TGTGCCAGCATCTTCGGGACTAGCGGGAGGATCGGGTACAATGAGCAGTTCTTC.